The 27 T cell receptor beta chains below come from one sample, sequenced in a study of Graves' ophthalmopathy and Graves' hyperthyroidism. TCR beta CDR3 regions were amplified from RNA transcripts. An initial RT-PCR round employing HTBI primers preceded a second-round multiplex PCR. One entry per CDR3 protein results from TCRdb running MiXCR on the multiplex PCR reads. Altogether about 1.1 million distinct CDR3 sequences are present, less than 45% being singletons, with the ten largest covering around 10%. Material for sequencing was peripheral blood or thyroid tissue (not recorded which). The source of these receptors is an adult man with Graves' hyperthyroidism.

The table lists this clonotype with a few counts. The J gene is TRBJ1-6, the V gene TRBV7-9, with D unclear. Trimming took 11 bases from V and 8 from J, leaving 7 bases between them. Germline CDR1 and CDR2: SEHNR and FQNEAQ (reference sequence). The CDR3 contains 10 residues. CDR3: CAGGDSPLHF. CDR3 bases: TGTGCCGGTGGGGATTCACCCCTCCACTTT.

This clonotype was observed at least ten times. V and J are TRBV2 and TRBJ1-5; 8 bases map to TRBD1. The CDR3 spans 14 residues. The V segment lost 7 bases and the J segment 3 bases; nucleotides outside the gene matches: 5. Germline V gene lookup returns CDR1 SNHLY and CDR2 FYNNEI. The CDR3 nucleotides read TGTGCCAGCACCCGGACAGGGTACAATCAGCCCCAGCATTTT. Translation: CASTRTGYNQPQHF.

The CDR3 nucleotides are TGTGCCATCAGTGAACGGGAGGGCCGAGCCTACGAGCAGTACTTC. This codes for CAISEREGRAYEQYF. The chain has TRBV10-3 and TRBJ2-7; 8 nucleotides match TRBD2. Germline V gives CDR1 ENHRY, CDR2 SYGVKD. This CDR3 is 15 amino acids long. Trimming at V came to 3 bases and at J to 2 bases, leaving 6 bases not matched to a gene.

This clonotype came up many times. This chain uses TRBV6-6 with TRBJ1-5; D gene uncertain. Trimming shortened V by 2 bases and J by 4 bases, and 6 bases separated the two germline ends. Per the germline V gene, CDR1 is MNHNY and CDR2 is SVGAGI (reference sequence). This CDR3 has 13 residues. The CDR3 nucleotides are TGTGCCAGCAGTTACGGGCATAATCAGCCCCAGCATTTT. Its protein is CASSYGHNQPQHF.

As to this clonotype: This could be a read error, since a much larger clone is one nucleotide away. V and J are TRBV7-2 and TRBJ1-5; TRBD1 matches 8 bases. The CDR3 consists of 15 residues. Trimming cost V 3 bases and J 2 bases; bases outside gene matches: 3. Germline CDR1 reads SGHTA; CDR2 reads FQGNSA. Here the CDR3 reads CASSFATGGNQPQHF. DNA for the CDR3: TGTGCCAGCAGCTTTGCGACAGGGGGCAATCAGCCCCAGCATTTT. The full variable domain, with the rest looked up from reference TRBV7-2 and TRBJ1-5, is GAGVSQSPSNKVTEKGKDVELRCDPISGHTALYWYRQSLGQGLEFLIYFQGNSAPDKSGLPSDRFSAERTGGSVSTLTIQRTQQEDSAVYLCASSFATGGNQPQHFGDGTRLSIL.

This clonotype was recorded many times. V and J are TRBV2 and TRBJ2-2; 9 bases align to TRBD2. The V gene end was trimmed by 6 bases and the J gene end by 8 bases; junction bases not matched to a gene: 13. CDR3 length: 16 amino acids. Germline loops: CDR1 SNHLY, CDR2 FYNNEI. The CDR3 nucleotides read TGTGCCAGCAGACCTCTAGCGGGACAGCGCATAGGGGAGCTGTTTTTT. This gives the protein CASRPLAGQRIGELFF.

This chain connects TRBV6-5 to TRBJ2-2; possibly TRBD1 for D (7 bases). This CDR3 region has 16 residues. Germline values: CDR1 MNHEY, CDR2 SVGAGI. Trimming shortened V by 8 bases and J by 3 bases, and 19 bases separated the two germline ends. This CDR3 reads CASHRDLTGDTGELFF. The CDR3 DNA follows: TGTGCCAGCCACCGGGACTTAACAGGGGACACCGGGGAGCTGTTTTTT.

The V and J genes are TRBV6-1 and TRBJ1-2; no firm D call. The ends were cut back, 5 bases at V and 7 bases at J, with 11 bases in the middle. The CDR3 has 12 residues. CDR1 is MNHNS and CDR2 is SASEGT in the germline V gene. CDR3 coding DNA: TGTGCCAGCAGTCAAGGAGGGTGTGGCTACACCTTC. This encodes CASSQGGCGYTF.

The table lists this clonotype with many counts. The CDR3 is CASSPPLAGVRRDTGELFF. DNA of the CDR3: TGCGCCAGCAGCCCTCCCCTAGCGGGAGTCCGTCGTGACACCGGGGAGCTGTTTTTT. This chain uses TRBV5-1 with TRBJ2-2, with 10 positions matching TRBD2. The V gene's germline CDR1 is SGHRS and CDR2 YFSETQ. CDR3 length: 19 amino acids. The J segment lost 3 bases and the V segment lost 4 bases, leaving 15 bases of the junction unmatched. Combining the CDR3 with reference TRBV5-1 and TRBJ2-2 gives the whole variable domain KAGVTQTPRYLIKTRGQQVTLSCSPISGHRSVSWYQQTPGQGLQFLFEYFSETQRNKGNFPGRFSGRQFSNSRSEMNVSTLELGDSALYLCASSPPLAGVRRDTGELFFGEGSRLTVL.

In its sample, this clonotype was seen many times. This rearrangement joins TRBV10-3 to TRBJ2-5, with 7 bases aligning to TRBD1. Germline CDR1 and CDR2: ENHRY and SYGVKD. V dropped 2 bases and J dropped 2; count of bases not matched to a gene: 5. There are 15 residues in the CDR3. CDR3 sequence (DNA): TGTGCCATCAGTGAGGATGGGACAGCACAAGAGACCCAGTACTTC. This sequence encodes CAISEDGTAQETQYF.

With respect to this clonotype: One end of the junction fails to match germline, which may point to a read error. The genes are TRBV10-2 and TRBJ1-6, with D maybe TRBD1 (5 bases). This CDR3 is built from 13 residues. CDR1 is WSHSY, CDR2 SAAADI, per germline. CDR3 sequence: CASLQGVRSPLHF. The CDR3 nucleotides are TGTGCCAGCTTGCAGGGAGTGAGATCACCCCTCCACTTT.

V and J are TRBV7-2 and TRBJ2-5; the D gene is possibly TRBD2 (7 bases). V dropped 1 base and J dropped 4 bases, with 13 bases sitting between them. The V gene's germline CDR1 is SGHTA and CDR2 FQGNSA. The CDR3 loop spans 15 amino acids. The CDR3 region is CASSLGGGIAETQYF. In DNA form, the CDR3 reads TGTGCCAGCAGCTTAGGGGGGGGCATAGCAGAGACCCAGTACTTC.

As for this clonotype: This may be a read error, as it is one base from a much larger clone. The chain couples TRBV7-2 to TRBJ1-1; TRBD1 agrees at 9 bases. Germline loops: CDR1 SGHTA, CDR2 FQGNSA. The CDR3 is 15 residues long. The CDR3 DNA reads TGTGCCGGCAGCTTAGATCCGGGACAGGGAGCTGAAGCTTTCTTT. Its translation: CAGSLDPGQGAEAFF.

The chain couples TRBV7-2 to TRBJ1-3, with 7 nucleotides matching TRBD1. This CDR3 contains 18 residues. Germline lookup yields CDR1 SGHTA and CDR2 FQGNSA. The trim removed 5 bases at V and 4 bases at J, leaving 17 bases unmatched. CDR3 nucleotides: TGTGCCAGCAGCCCATCCTTCAAACAGGGGATGTCAGGAAACACCATATATTTT. The encoded protein is CASSPSFKQGMSGNTIYF.

This chain connects TRBV29-1 to TRBJ1-3, with unresolved D. CDR1 and CDR2 from the germline V gene are SQVTM and ANQGSEA. The ends were cut back, 6 bases at V and 0 bases at J, with 12 bases in the middle. CDR3 length equals 14 residues. This CDR3 reads CSVGTTLSGNTIYF. The CDR3 region has the DNA TGCAGCGTCGGAACGACCCTCTCTGGAAACACCATATATTTT.

Comment on this clonotype: This may be a read error, as it is one base from a much larger clone. The chain couples TRBV7-2 to TRBJ1-5; D uncertain. Germline lookup yields CDR1 SGHTA and CDR2 FQGNSA. V dropped 1 base and J dropped 4 bases, with 8 bases sitting between them. The length of the CDR3 is 14 residues. For the CDR3, the DNA is TGTACCAGCAGCTTAGTAATACAAAATCAGCCCCAGCATTTT. Translation gives CTSSLVIQNQPQHF.

This clonotype was seen ten or more times. The V and J genes are TRBV11-2 and TRBJ2-7; 9 bases are a match to TRBD1. The CDR3 spans 14 residues. The V gene's germline CDR1 is SGHAT and CDR2 FQNNGV. The ends lost 6 bases at V and 4 bases at J; junction bases unmatched: 7. The CDR3 loop is CASRTGDREYEQYF. The CDR3, as DNA: TGTGCCAGCAGAACGGGGGACAGGGAATACGAGCAGTACTTC. The full variable domain, with the rest looked up from reference TRBV11-2 and TRBJ2-7, is EAGVAQSPRYKIIEKRQSVAFWCNPISGHATLYWYQQILGQGPKLLIQFQNNGVVDDSQLPKDRFSAERLKGVDSTLKIQPAKLEDSAVYLCASRTGDREYEQYFGPGTRLTVT.

The table lists this clonotype with many counts. The V call is TRBV7-2, the J call TRBJ1-6, with 7 bases that match TRBD1. Germline V gives CDR1 SGHTA, CDR2 FQGNSA. V trimming: 1 base; J trimming: 7 bases; junction bases outside the gene matches: 7. The CDR3 extends over 16 amino acids. The CDR3 protein is CASSLGQGSYNSPLHF. CDR3 in DNA: TGTGCCAGCAGCTTAGGACAGGGATCGTACAATTCACCCCTCCACTTT.

V usage is TRBV25-1 and J usage is TRBJ2-2; 7 nucleotides line up with TRBD1. This CDR3 region has 15 residues. Germline values: CDR1 MGHDK, CDR2 SYGVNS. V trimming: 3 bases; J trimming: 8 bases; junction bases outside the gene matches: 9. Written as DNA, the CDR3 is TGTGCCAGCAGTGAGGCTAGGGGGCACGGTGGGGAGCTGTTTTTT. Amino acid sequence: CASSEARGHGGELFF.

Ten or more counts support this clonotype. A junction boundary mismatches the germline segment, possibly from a read error. CDR3 region: CASSYSRQGNQPQHF. The CDR3 nucleotides read TGTGCCAGCAGTTACTCGAGACAGGGAAATCAGCCCCAGCATTTT. This chain links TRBV10-3 with TRBJ1-5, with 7 bases identical to TRBD1. The CDR3 has 15 amino acids. Germline V CDR1 and CDR2: ENHRY, SYGVKD.

This clonotype was seen repeatedly, ten times or more. The rearrangement links TRBV12-3 or TRBV12-4 to TRBJ1-6, with unresolved D. V gave up 6 bases and J gave up 7 bases, with 13 bases separating them. This CDR3 contains 14 residues. The CDR3 DNA reads TGTGCCAGCAGCCTCAGTAGTTCAAATTCACCCCTCCACTTT. Protein: CASSLSSSNSPLHF.

The table lists this clonotype with a few counts. The chain has TRBV6-1 and TRBJ2-2; 8 nucleotides agree with TRBD1. Germline trimming cut 8 bases from V and 0 bases from J; bases unmatched to any gene: 11. This CDR3 region has 17 residues. Germline CDR1 is MNHNS and CDR2 is SASEGT. The CDR3 loop is CASGSQDRAANTGELFF. CDR3 bases: TGTGCCAGCGGATCACAGGACAGGGCCGCGAACACCGGGGAGCTGTTTTTT.

This clonotype came up many times. The chain carries TRBV2 and TRBJ2-7; the D is unclear. There are 13 residues in the CDR3. V lost 1 base, J lost 5 bases, and 9 bases lay in between. Germline V lookup: CDR1 SNHLY, CDR2 FYNNEI. The DNA for the CDR3 is TGTGCCAGCAGTGAAGGGAGAGTCCACGAGCAGTACTTC. It codes for CASSEGRVHEQYF.

This sequence joins TRBV6-5 and TRBJ1-2; TRBD1 agrees at 9 bases. V was pared by 6 bases and J by 3 bases, with 14 bases of the junction left unmatched. CDR3 size: 17 residues. Looked up from germline, CDR1 is MNHEY and CDR2 is SVGAGI. This CDR3 reads CASRAQTRQGVDYGYTF. Here the CDR3 DNA reads TGTGCCAGCAGAGCTCAAACTCGACAGGGGGTTGACTATGGCTACACCTTC.

This clonotype was detected many times. This sequence joins TRBV7-8 and TRBJ1-4, with 7 bases that match TRBD1. Per germline, CDR1 SGHVS and CDR2 FQNEAQ. V shed 5 bases, J shed 2 bases, and the junction held 8 bases outside the gene matches. This CDR3 comprises 16 residues. The chain's CDR3 is CASSPDRVTTNEKLFF. CDR3 nucleotides: TGTGCCAGCAGCCCAGACAGGGTTACGACTAATGAAAAACTGTTTTTT.

This chain joins TRBV30 and TRBJ1-2; D remains ambiguous. This CDR3 is built from 12 residues. V was clipped by 5 bases and J by 3 bases, with 10 bases between them. In germline, CDR1 is GTSNPN, CDR2 SVGIG (reference sequence). This CDR3 reads CAWADPDYGYTF. The CDR3 nucleotides read TGTGCCTGGGCCGATCCGGACTATGGCTACACCTTC.

A note on this clonotype: This clone may be a read error of a much larger clone one base away. CDR3 loop: CASSFRVSSYNSPLHF. Written as DNA, the CDR3 is TGTGCCAGCAGCTTCAGGGTTTCCTCCTATAATTCACCCCTCCACTTT. The chain couples TRBV7-4 to TRBJ1-6; D may be TRBD1 (5 bases). Per germline, CDR1 SGHVT and CDR2 SQSDAQ. This CDR3 region has 16 residues. V gave up 3 bases and J gave up 0 bases, with 9 bases separating them.